Listed here is a single T cell receptor beta chain. The data were obtained in a study of blood T cell repertoires in COVID-19. Here immunoSEQ multiplex PCR was the method, and the copy in TCRdb shows in-frame clones only, minus some. The data hold 350,000 or so clones, with roughly 87% observed a single time. The V and J ends lost 6 bases and 6 bases, in that order; junction bases with no gene match: 1. This CDR3 spans 12 amino acids. Germline V lookup: CDR1 MDHEN, CDR2 SYDVKM. The TCR comes from a woman aged 30 to 39 who had recovered from COVID-19. The sequenced sample was PBMCs or T cells enriched from blood (not recorded which). The chain recombines TRBV28 with TRBJ1-2; 10 bases match TRBD1. The CDR3, as DNA: TGTGCCAGCAGCGGGACAGGGGATGGCTACACCTTC. This translates into CASSGTGDGYTF.